This T cell receptor (beta chain) was captured in a study of TIL therapy for anti-PD-1-resistant metastatic lung cancer. About the research overall: Median tumor mutation burden was under 1.9 mutations per megabase.

Regarding this clone: Its antigen is undetermined.

The immunoSEQ assay was v3. Clones were read by immunoSEQ multiplex PCR, and TCRdb kept only the in-frame ones, dropping some. The sample consists of tens of thousands of clones, about 69% of them appearing once. V was pared by 4 bases and J by 5 bases, with 9 bases of the junction left unmatched. Germline V gives CDR1 SGHRS, CDR2 YFSETQ. The CDR3 runs 15 residues. Time point defined: pre-treatment sample, taken before nivolumab and TIL therapy. Study findings and constraints: TIL clonotype persistence in blood showed no apparent association with response.

The source is a person aged 25-85 years with non-small cell lung cancer. This rearrangement joins TRBV5-1 to TRBJ2-3, with 8 bases fitting TRBD2. This specimen was blood, taken at baseline. The CDR3 region is CASSGRAGEGDTQYF. CDR3 nucleotides: TGCGCCAGCAGCGGGAGAGCGGGGGAGGGAGATACGCAGTATTTT.